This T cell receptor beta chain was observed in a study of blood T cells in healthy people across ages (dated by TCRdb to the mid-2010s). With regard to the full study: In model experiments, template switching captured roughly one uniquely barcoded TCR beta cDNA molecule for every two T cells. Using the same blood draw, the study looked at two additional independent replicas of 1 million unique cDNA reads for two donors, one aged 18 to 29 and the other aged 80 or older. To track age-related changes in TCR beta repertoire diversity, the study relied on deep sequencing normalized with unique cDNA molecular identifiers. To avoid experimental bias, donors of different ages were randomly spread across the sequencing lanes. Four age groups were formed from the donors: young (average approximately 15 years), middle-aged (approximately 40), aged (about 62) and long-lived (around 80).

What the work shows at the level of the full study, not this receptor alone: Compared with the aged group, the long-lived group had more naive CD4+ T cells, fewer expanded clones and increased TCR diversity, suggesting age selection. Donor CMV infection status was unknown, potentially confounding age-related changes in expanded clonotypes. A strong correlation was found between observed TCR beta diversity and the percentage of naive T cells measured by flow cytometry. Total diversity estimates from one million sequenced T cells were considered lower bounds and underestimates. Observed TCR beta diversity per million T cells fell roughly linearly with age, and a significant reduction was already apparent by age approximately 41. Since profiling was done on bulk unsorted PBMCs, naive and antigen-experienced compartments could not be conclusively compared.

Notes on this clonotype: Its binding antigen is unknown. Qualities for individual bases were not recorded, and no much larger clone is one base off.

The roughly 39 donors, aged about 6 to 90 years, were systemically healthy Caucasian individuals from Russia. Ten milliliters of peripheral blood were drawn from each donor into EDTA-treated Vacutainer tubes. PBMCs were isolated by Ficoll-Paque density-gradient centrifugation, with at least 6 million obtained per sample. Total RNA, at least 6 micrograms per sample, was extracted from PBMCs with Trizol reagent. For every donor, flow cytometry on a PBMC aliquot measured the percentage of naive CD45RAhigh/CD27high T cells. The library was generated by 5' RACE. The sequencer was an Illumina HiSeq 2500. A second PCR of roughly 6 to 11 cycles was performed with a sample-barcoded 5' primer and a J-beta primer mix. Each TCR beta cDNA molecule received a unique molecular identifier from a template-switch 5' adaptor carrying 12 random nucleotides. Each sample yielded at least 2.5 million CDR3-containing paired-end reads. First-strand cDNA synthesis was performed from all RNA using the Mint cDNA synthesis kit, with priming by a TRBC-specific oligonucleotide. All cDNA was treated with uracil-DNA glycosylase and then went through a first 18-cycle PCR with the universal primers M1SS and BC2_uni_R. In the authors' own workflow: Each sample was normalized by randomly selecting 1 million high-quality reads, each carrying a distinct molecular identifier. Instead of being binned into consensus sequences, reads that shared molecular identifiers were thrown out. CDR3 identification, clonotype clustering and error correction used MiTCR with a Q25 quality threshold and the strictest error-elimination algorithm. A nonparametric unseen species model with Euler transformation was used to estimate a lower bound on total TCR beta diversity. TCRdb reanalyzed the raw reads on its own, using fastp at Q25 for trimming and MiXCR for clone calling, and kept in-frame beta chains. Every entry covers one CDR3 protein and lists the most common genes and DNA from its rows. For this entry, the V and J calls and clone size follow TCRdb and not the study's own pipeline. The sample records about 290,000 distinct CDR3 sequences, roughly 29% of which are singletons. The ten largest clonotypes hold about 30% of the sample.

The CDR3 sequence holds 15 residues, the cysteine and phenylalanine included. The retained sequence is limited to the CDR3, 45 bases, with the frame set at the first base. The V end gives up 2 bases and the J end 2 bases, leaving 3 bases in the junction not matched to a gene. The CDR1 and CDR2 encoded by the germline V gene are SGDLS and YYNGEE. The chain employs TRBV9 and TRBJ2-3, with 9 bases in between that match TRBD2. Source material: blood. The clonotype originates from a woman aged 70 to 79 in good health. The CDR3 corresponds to CASSVSGSPTDTQYF. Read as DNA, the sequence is TGTGCCAGCAGCGTTAGCGGGAGCCCCACAGATACGCAGTATTTT.